The present T cell receptor (beta chain) was sequenced within a study of STAT3 mutations in large granular lymphocyte leukemia. Study information: Canonical activating STAT3 mutations were detected in roughly half of the longitudinally sequenced T-LGLL patients. Over half of T-LGLL patients had one or more immunosuppressive regimens. Findings and limits, study-wide: Every T-cell large granular lymphocyte leukemia patient had at least one immunodominant TCR beta clonotype.

A remark on this clone: Antigen unknown.

TCRdb's copy holds only in-frame clones and misses some; the assay was immunoSEQ multiplex PCR. This table has some 37,000 clones, about 88% appearing once. This CDR3 has 15 residues. V dropped 0 bases and J dropped 5; count of bases not matched to a gene: 6. Germline values: CDR1 SGHRS, CDR2 YFSETQ. The J gene is TRBJ1-2, the V gene TRBV5-1; 8 bases match TRBD1. Sequenced material: PBMCs. This clonotype was obtained from a human donor with T large granular lymphocyte leukemia. Some clones in this sample may be carry-over from other donors' samples. As DNA, the CDR3 is TGCGCCAGCAGCTTGGGACAGGGGTCTTTTTATGGCTACACCTTC. As protein: CASSLGQGSFYGYTF.